This TCR beta chain was retrieved from a study of T cell responses to AZD1222 COVID-19 vaccine. Across the study: Second-dose timings of about 4 or about 12 weeks were pooled.

To note about this clone: Its antigen remains unidentified.

The table came from immunoSEQ multiplex PCR; TCRdb's copy has only in-frame clones and leaves some out. Of 90,000 to 150,000 clones in the sample, about 90% were seen once. The CDR3 extends over 15 amino acids. The germline gives CDR1 LNHDA, CDR2 SQIVND (reference sequence). With 4 bases clipped from V and 9 bases from J, the junction kept 5 bases outside the gene matches. Regarding the study as a whole: Spike-specific TCR breadth and depth went up after people got two AZD1222 doses. Recipients of AZD1222 seropositive at baseline numbered only 6 or 7. Mostly white British, mostly female donors; authors suggested clonal diversity may be underestimated.

The chain combines TRBV19 with TRBJ2-1, with 14 nucleotides matching TRBD2. The clonotype comes from an adult in good health. The sample here was peripheral blood, taken on day 0 of AZD1222 vaccination. For the CDR3, the DNA is TGTGCCAGTAGTAGAGGGACTAGCGGGAGAACTGAGCAGTTCTTC. Amino acid sequence: CASSRGTSGRTEQFF.